This TCR beta chain was identified during a study of T cell changes during pregnancy in multiple sclerosis. This CDR3 is 15 amino acids long. With 2 bases removed from V and 2 bases from J, the gap between germline ends came to 13 bases. CDR1 and CDR2 from the germline V gene are SGDLS and YYNGEE. Repertoires were generated with immunoSEQ multiplex PCR, while TCRdb's copy carries only in-frame clones and drops some. This table has fewer than 100,000 clones, about 92% appearing once. Specimen: peripheral blood, collected after pregnancy. The chain links TRBV9 to TRBJ2-5; possibly TRBD1 for D (6 bases). The origin of this receptor is a female donor in good health, enrolled as a control in a pregnancy study. In DNA, the CDR3 is TGTGCCAGCAGCGTCGGACAGAGACCACAAGAGACCCAGTACTTC. Protein sequence: CASSVGQRPQETQYF.